The source of this T cell receptor (beta chain) is a study of blood T cell repertoires in COVID-19. Study in general: PBMCs, B-cell-depleted T cells, or T cells provided the cDNA or gDNA that made up the material.

Assay used: immunoSEQ multiplex PCR; TCRdb lists only in-frame clones, some missing. The table records under 150,000 clones, approximately 86% of them present only once. Looked up from germline, CDR1 is SGHRS and CDR2 is YFSETQ. V was pared by 1 base and J by 2 bases, with 17 bases between. The CDR3 has 17 amino acids. Recruitment covered over 20 US areas and drew participants whose ages spanned roughly 18 to 89 years. Symptom resolution, clearance, or two negative PCRs marked the recovered donors of Cohort 3. The source material was PBMCs or T cells enriched from blood (not recorded which). V usage is TRBV5-1 and J usage is TRBJ2-3, with D possibly being TRBD2 (6 bases). The TCR originated in a woman between 45 and 65 years old who had recovered from COVID-19. Here the CDR3 reads CASSLRVRGGDTDTQYF. The CDR3 DNA follows: TGCGCCAGCAGCTTGCGGGTCCGGGGAGGAGACACAGATACGCAGTATTTT.